These T cell receptor beta chains were read from a single sample in a study of cytomegalovirus exposure and HLA in healthy donors. TCRdb keeps only in-frame clones here, not all; method: immunoSEQ multiplex PCR. The table shows roughly 80,000 clones, with 62% occurring only once. Sequencing was performed on PBMCs. These receptors were obtained from a male donor in good health and CMV-seropositive. The CDR3 runs from the conserved cysteine through the conserved F or W. D genes are given only for firm matches. Only part of the rows carry a size: once, few, many, or a class if the clone is expanded.

>-|TRBV19|-|TRBJ1-1
TGTGCCAGTAGTTCCCGAGGACCCCTCGGGGATGACACTGAAGCTTTCTTT
CASSSRGPLGDDTEAFF
>TRBD2|TRBV27|-|TRBJ2-1
TGTGCCAGCAGCTCCGTCCTTAGCGGGAGCAACTACAATGAGCAGTTCTTC
CASSSVLSGSNYNEQFF
>-|TRBV9|few|TRBJ2-1
TGTGCCAGCAGTCTCCCCGGGACAACTGTATCTGAGCAGTTCTTC
CASSLPGTTVSEQFF
>-|TRBV5-1|few|TRBJ1-1
TGCGCCAGCAGCCGGAAACAGGGCACTGAAGCTTTCTTT
CASSRKQGTEAFF
>-|TRBV7-9|-|TRBJ2-1
TGTGCCAGCAGCCTCGGGATGTCAGGCGGGAATGAGCAGTTCTTC
CASSLGMSGGNEQFF
>TRBD2|TRBV2|-|TRBJ2-6
TGTGCCAGCAGTGAAGTGGGGGGGTTAGACTCTGGGGCCAACGTCCTGACTTTC
CASSEVGGLDSGANVLTF
>TRBD1|TRBV11-2|few|TRBJ1-1
TGTGCCAGCAGGGCAGGGGGTGTGAACACTGAAGCTTTCTTT
CASRAGGVNTEAFF
>-|TRBV6-6|-|TRBJ2-3
TGTGCCAGCACCCCTCCAGGGGCGGGAGATACGCAGTATTTT
CASTPPGAGDTQYF
>TRBD2|TRBV6-5|-|TRBJ2-5
TGTGCCAGCGTGGGGGGGTTTTCGGAGACCCAGTACTTC
CASVGGFSETQYF
>TRBD2|TRBV6-1|few|TRBJ2-2
TGTGCCAGCAGTGAAGCTAGCGGGGGGTGGGTCGGGGAGCTGTTTTTT
CASSEASGGWVGELFF